This T cell receptor (beta chain) comes out of a study of spatial heterogeneity in lung cancer. Across the study: A consistent excess of beta-chain over alpha-chain sequences was detected.

Time point here: sample taken at primary tumor resection. No cell sorting; template was whole RNA from tumor, lung tissue or PBMC. Samples were obtained from around 73 donors, all untreated early-stage non-small cell lung cancer patients. The study, taken as a whole, reports: Resection blood, more than follow-up blood, showed ubiquitous expanded tumor TCRs.

This CDR3 is built from 18 residues. Trimming shortened V by 0 bases and J by 0 bases, and 12 bases separated the two germline ends. CDR1 is LGHNA, CDR2 YSLEER, per germline. TCRdb itself ran the 5' RACE reads through MiXCR, one entry per CDR3 protein. The top ten clones hold roughly 6.9% of a sample with under 75,000 distinct CDR3 sequences, about an eighth of them seen once. This clonotype was seen repeatedly, ten times or more. Antigen: not known. The chain employs TRBV4-3 and TRBJ1-6, with D perhaps TRBD1 (5 bases). Sample: PBMCs, taken at surgery. This clonotype was sampled from a male donor with early-stage non-small cell lung cancer. CDR3 residues: CASSQDIRGSSYNSPLHF. The CDR3 DNA reads as TGCGCCAGCAGCCAAGATATACGGGGCTCCTCCTATAATTCACCCCTCCACTTT.